These T cell receptor beta chains were read from a single sample in a study of human T cells and chemical hapten exposure. TCRdb analysed the 5' RACE reads with MiXCR anew, one entry per CDR3 protein. The sample records 130,000 or so distinct CDR3 sequences, over 3.5% being singletons. These receptor sequences come from a female donor in good health. Each CDR3 is given with its conserved first and last residue. Fields, in order: CDR3 DNA, CDR3 protein, clone size, J gene, D gene, V gene. D genes are given only for firm matches. The size field is filled for only some rows; it gives once, few, many or a size class.

cdr3_nt: TGTGCCAGCAGACCTCAAACGGGCAGGCACTGGACAGATACGCAGTATTTT
cdr3_aa: CASRPQTGRHWTDTQYF
clone_size: many
j_call: TRBJ2-3
d_call: .
v_call: TRBV14

cdr3_nt: TGCAGTGCTACCCTCGAGGATACGCAGTATTTT
cdr3_aa: CSATLEDTQYF
clone_size: many
j_call: TRBJ2-3
d_call: .
v_call: TRBV20-1

cdr3_nt: TGTGCCACCAAGGGGACAGGGGCCATCAGCAATCAGCCCCAGCATTTT
cdr3_aa: CATKGTGAISNQPQHF
clone_size: many
j_call: TRBJ1-5
d_call: TRBD1
v_call: TRBV15

cdr3_nt: TGTGCCACCAGTGATGACAGGGAATACAATGAGCAGTTCTTC
cdr3_aa: CATSDDREYNEQFF
clone_size: many
j_call: TRBJ2-1
d_call: TRBD1
v_call: TRBV24-1

cdr3_nt: TGTGCCAGTAATCGGGGGGGAGAAAAACTGTTTTTT
cdr3_aa: CASNRGGEKLFF
clone_size: many
j_call: TRBJ1-4
d_call: .
v_call: TRBV2

cdr3_nt: TGTGCCAGCACCAAAAGCGGGGGGACTACAAAGGAGCAGTTCTTC
cdr3_aa: CASTKSGGTTKEQFF
clone_size: .
j_call: TRBJ2-1
d_call: TRBD2
v_call: TRBV6-5

cdr3_nt: TGCGCCAGCACCTCGAATGTTAACTCTGGGGCCAACGTCCTGACTTTC
cdr3_aa: CASTSNVNSGANVLTF
clone_size: .
j_call: TRBJ2-6
d_call: .
v_call: TRBV5-1

cdr3_nt: TGCAGTGCCACCCCCCCTCCGGACTTGTCCTACGAGCAGTACTTC
cdr3_aa: CSATPPPDLSYEQYF
clone_size: many
j_call: TRBJ2-7
d_call: .
v_call: TRBV20-1

cdr3_nt: TGTGCCAGCAGCTCGGGCCCGGCGCAGTATTTT
cdr3_aa: CASSSGPAQYF
clone_size: few
j_call: TRBJ2-3
d_call: .
v_call: TRBV7-6

cdr3_nt: TGTGCCAGCAACGGGGAGACGAACACTGAAGCTTTCTTT
cdr3_aa: CASNGETNTEAFF
clone_size: many
j_call: TRBJ1-1
d_call: .
v_call: TRBV12-3/TRBV12-4

cdr3_nt: TGTGCCAGCACCCCCTCGGGGGTTGGCACAGATACGCAGTATTTT
cdr3_aa: CASTPSGVGTDTQYF
clone_size: many
j_call: TRBJ2-3
d_call: .
v_call: TRBV7-9

cdr3_nt: TGTGCCAGCAGCCCCGAGGCGGGGCGGGCACAAGAGACCCAGTACTTC
cdr3_aa: CASSPEAGRAQETQYF
clone_size: many
j_call: TRBJ2-5
d_call: .
v_call: TRBV5-4

cdr3_nt: TGCAGTGCAACTCTAGCGGGGGACCTCTACGAGCAGTACTTC
cdr3_aa: CSATLAGDLYEQYF
clone_size: few
j_call: TRBJ2-7
d_call: TRBD2
v_call: TRBV20-1

cdr3_nt: TGTGCCAGCAGCCAATACAACGGTGATTCCTACGAGCAGTACTTC
cdr3_aa: CASSQYNGDSYEQYF
clone_size: many
j_call: TRBJ2-7
d_call: .
v_call: TRBV14

cdr3_nt: TGTGCCAGCAGCTTGGCACCGGGGGGCGTCTTTAAGGAGCAGTTCTTC
cdr3_aa: CASSLAPGGVFKEQFF
clone_size: many
j_call: TRBJ2-1
d_call: .
v_call: TRBV5-5

cdr3_nt: TGTGCCTGGAGTCCAATCGACCTGAACACTGAAGCTTTCTTT
cdr3_aa: CAWSPIDLNTEAFF
clone_size: .
j_call: TRBJ1-1
d_call: .
v_call: TRBV30

cdr3_nt: TGCAGTGCTAGTGACCCCCTCGGGACAGGGGGCGGGAATACGCAGTATTTT
cdr3_aa: CSASDPLGTGGGNTQYF
clone_size: many
j_call: TRBJ2-3
d_call: TRBD1
v_call: TRBV20-1

cdr3_nt: TGTGCCAGCAGGATCCAGCGGGTGCTCTTTAAGAGCACAGATACGCAGTATTTT
cdr3_aa: CASRIQRVLFKSTDTQYF
clone_size: many
j_call: TRBJ2-3
d_call: .
v_call: TRBV2

cdr3_nt: TGCAGCGTTGAAGATCTGGCCCACGTCTCCCACAATGAGCAGTTCTTC
cdr3_aa: CSVEDLAHVSHNEQFF
clone_size: many
j_call: TRBJ2-1
d_call: .
v_call: TRBV29-1

cdr3_nt: TGTGCCAGCAGCCAAGTAGGACACACATACTCCCCTGAGAGGCTGTTTTTT
cdr3_aa: CASSQVGHTYSPERLFF
clone_size: .
j_call: TRBJ1-4
d_call: .
v_call: TRBV14

cdr3_nt: TGTGCCAGCGGAGGGGGGAACTATTCACCCCTCCACTTT
cdr3_aa: CASGGGNYSPLHF
clone_size: many
j_call: TRBJ1-6
d_call: .
v_call: TRBV25-1

cdr3_nt: TGTGCCAGCAGTTTGGACCCTTGTTCCGTGTATGGCTACACCTTC
cdr3_aa: CASSLDPCSVYGYTF
clone_size: few
j_call: TRBJ1-2
d_call: .
v_call: TRBV28

cdr3_nt: TGTGCCACCAGCAGAGATTTAACAGATACGCAGTATTTT
cdr3_aa: CATSRDLTDTQYF
clone_size: many
j_call: TRBJ2-3
d_call: .
v_call: TRBV15

cdr3_nt: TGTGCCAGCAGTTACCCTTGGACAGGAGGCACTGAAGCTTTCTTT
cdr3_aa: CASSYPWTGGTEAFF
clone_size: many
j_call: TRBJ1-1
d_call: TRBD1
v_call: TRBV6-2/TRBV6-3

cdr3_nt: TGTGCCAGCAGTCCCGGGACAGTCCAGCCCCAGCATTTT
cdr3_aa: CASSPGTVQPQHF
clone_size: many
j_call: TRBJ1-5
d_call: TRBD1
v_call: TRBV28

cdr3_nt: TGTGCCAGCAGAACCGCGACGGTTACCTACGAGCAGTACTTC
cdr3_aa: CASRTATVTYEQYF
clone_size: many
j_call: TRBJ2-7
d_call: .
v_call: TRBV5-8

cdr3_nt: TGTGCCAGCTCACCAGGCTCGACAGGGACTAATTCACCCCTCCACTTT
cdr3_aa: CASSPGSTGTNSPLHF
clone_size: many
j_call: TRBJ1-6
d_call: TRBD1
v_call: TRBV18

cdr3_nt: TGTGCCAGCAGCGCGGAGGGAACTGAAGCTTTCTTT
cdr3_aa: CASSAEGTEAFF
clone_size: many
j_call: TRBJ1-1
d_call: .
v_call: TRBV9

cdr3_nt: TGTGCCAGCAGTTACCGGCTAGCGGGGGGAGAAGAGACCCAGTACTTC
cdr3_aa: CASSYRLAGGEETQYF
clone_size: many
j_call: TRBJ2-5
d_call: TRBD2
v_call: TRBV6-6

cdr3_nt: TGTGCCAGCAGCCAAGATCCGGCAGCGGGGGGATACGAGCAGTACTTC
cdr3_aa: CASSQDPAAGGYEQYF
clone_size: many
j_call: TRBJ2-7
d_call: TRBD2
v_call: TRBV3-1

cdr3_nt: TGTGCCAGCAGCGTCACCGTCGCGGGGGGGTACAATGAGCAGTTCTTC
cdr3_aa: CASSVTVAGGYNEQFF
clone_size: many
j_call: TRBJ2-1
d_call: TRBD2
v_call: TRBV9

cdr3_nt: TGTGCCAGCAGTTTCCCGGACAGGGTCGGTGAAGCTTTCTTT
cdr3_aa: CASSFPDRVGEAFF
clone_size: few
j_call: TRBJ1-1
d_call: TRBD1
v_call: TRBV28

cdr3_nt: TGTGCCAGCAGAATGCCGGGACAGAGCTCCTACGAGCAGTACTTC
cdr3_aa: CASRMPGQSSYEQYF
clone_size: .
j_call: TRBJ2-7
d_call: TRBD1
v_call: TRBV2

cdr3_nt: TGTGCCATCAGAGGGCCTAGCGGGGGCCCCAATGAGCAGTTCTTC
cdr3_aa: CAIRGPSGGPNEQFF
clone_size: many
j_call: TRBJ2-1
d_call: TRBD2
v_call: TRBV10-3

cdr3_nt: TGTGCCAGCAGTTCAAGTAACTATGGCTACACCTTC
cdr3_aa: CASSSSNYGYTF
clone_size: .
j_call: TRBJ1-2
d_call: .
v_call: TRBV7-6

cdr3_nt: TGTGCCAGCAGCGAGGGGGTGCCTAGCGGGGGCTATGGCTACACCTTC
cdr3_aa: CASSEGVPSGGYGYTF
clone_size: many
j_call: TRBJ1-2
d_call: .
v_call: TRBV7-9

cdr3_nt: TGTGCCAGCAGCTTAGGTCGGTTTTGGACAGTTAATGAAGCTTTCTTT
cdr3_aa: CASSLGRFWTVNEAFF
clone_size: many
j_call: TRBJ1-1
d_call: .
v_call: TRBV11-2

cdr3_nt: TGTGCCAGTAGGGGACTGCGATTTGAAGCTTTCTTT
cdr3_aa: CASRGLRFEAFF
clone_size: many
j_call: TRBJ1-1
d_call: .
v_call: TRBV19

cdr3_nt: TGTGCCACCAGTGAAGGGACAGGGGGGACCAATGAGCAGTTCTTC
cdr3_aa: CATSEGTGGTNEQFF
clone_size: many
j_call: TRBJ2-1
d_call: TRBD1
v_call: TRBV24-1

cdr3_nt: TGTGCCAGCAGCCAACGGTACCAAGAGACCCAGTACTTC
cdr3_aa: CASSQRYQETQYF
clone_size: many
j_call: TRBJ2-5
d_call: .
v_call: TRBV16

cdr3_nt: TGTGCCAGCAGGCTGACTAGCGCCGGGGAGCTGTTTTTT
cdr3_aa: CASRLTSAGELFF
clone_size: many
j_call: TRBJ2-2
d_call: TRBD2
v_call: TRBV12-3/TRBV12-4

cdr3_nt: TGTGCCAGCAGCCAAACTTACCAGGGGAATGCTGGGGCCAACGTCCTGACTTTC
cdr3_aa: CASSQTYQGNAGANVLTF
clone_size: few
j_call: TRBJ2-6
d_call: .
v_call: TRBV4-2

cdr3_nt: TGCAGTGCTAGAGTCATAGCGGGGGGCCTATCAGATACGCAGTATTTT
cdr3_aa: CSARVIAGGLSDTQYF
clone_size: many
j_call: TRBJ2-3
d_call: TRBD2
v_call: TRBV20-1

cdr3_nt: TGTGCCAGCAGAAAACTAGACAGGGGGCCCTACAATGAGCAGTTCTTC
cdr3_aa: CASRKLDRGPYNEQFF
clone_size: many
j_call: TRBJ2-1
d_call: TRBD1
v_call: TRBV6-2/TRBV6-3

cdr3_nt: TGCAGTGCTATTCTGTTCCCGAATCAGCCCCAGCATTTT
cdr3_aa: CSAILFPNQPQHF
clone_size: many
j_call: TRBJ1-5
d_call: .
v_call: TRBV20-1

cdr3_nt: TGCAGTGCTATGGACAGGCCCTCCTACGAGCAGTACTTC
cdr3_aa: CSAMDRPSYEQYF
clone_size: many
j_call: TRBJ2-7
d_call: TRBD1
v_call: TRBV20-1

cdr3_nt: TGTGCCACCAGTGAAACGGGGGGCGTGACAGATACGCAGTATTTT
cdr3_aa: CATSETGGVTDTQYF
clone_size: .
j_call: TRBJ2-3
d_call: .
v_call: TRBV24-1

cdr3_nt: TGCAGTGCTGGGGGACTAGCGGGGAACAATGAGCAGTTCTTC
cdr3_aa: CSAGGLAGNNEQFF
clone_size: .
j_call: TRBJ2-1
d_call: TRBD2
v_call: TRBV20-1

cdr3_nt: TGTGCCAGCAGCTTAGGGGTCAAGCTTTACGAGCAGTACTTC
cdr3_aa: CASSLGVKLYEQYF
clone_size: many
j_call: TRBJ2-7
d_call: .
v_call: TRBV11-2

cdr3_nt: TGTGCCAGCAGCTTCGGAGGATTAGCGGATCAGCCCCAGCATTTT
cdr3_aa: CASSFGGLADQPQHF
clone_size: many
j_call: TRBJ1-5
d_call: .
v_call: TRBV5-6

cdr3_nt: TGCGCCAGCAGCCAAGGCGCGGAAAACAGGGCAAAACTAAACTATGGCTACACCTTC
cdr3_aa: CASSQGAENRAKLNYGYTF
clone_size: many
j_call: TRBJ1-2
d_call: .
v_call: TRBV4-1